This TCR beta chain emerged from a study of vaccination and CD4 T cells after COVID-19. Study context: Post-COVID samples had a sampling time that fell a median around 100 days after diagnosis (range 35 to 161).

Sequenced with the Oncomine TCR Beta short-read assay was DNA taken from cultured CD4+ T cells. Using its own MiXCR run on the PCR reads, TCRdb lists one record per CDR3 protein. The sample includes more than 10,000 distinct CDR3 sequences, roughly 32% of them seen just once. Study findings and constraints: The study found that a median about 87% of reactive clones in convalescent patients appeared only post-vaccination.

Treatment reported: approximately nine-day PBMC culture with coronavirus spike peptide pools or control peptides (ViraFEST assay). V lost 4 bases and J lost 2; bases outside the gene matches: 16. The CDR3 contains 21 residues. Germline loops: CDR1 KGHDR, CDR2 SFDVKD. About this clonotype: Its specificity is unknown.

The clonotype originates from a human donor with COVID-19. The sample consisted of cultured CD4+ T cells from blood. This sequence joins TRBV24-1 and TRBJ2-3; 14 bases match TRBD2. The CDR3 DNA sequence: TGTGCCACCAGTGAGGCCCAGACTAGCGGGGGGGCCGAATTTTACACAGATACGCAGTATTTT. This translates into CATSEAQTSGGAEFYTDTQYF.